The present T cell receptor beta chain was sequenced within a study of blood T cells in healthy people across ages. In the study overall: Template switching picked up about one barcoded beta molecule for each two T cells.

Germline CDR1 MNHEY, CDR2 SMNVEV (reference sequence). The germline V and J ends were trimmed by 4 bases and 14 bases, with 28 bases remaining between them. This CDR3 has 16 amino acids. Combining a sample-barcoded 5' primer with a J-beta primer mix, a second PCR ran for 7 to 11 cycles. TCRdb fed the 5' RACE reads into MiXCR, producing one record per CDR3 protein. Here the sample spans fewer than 950,000 distinct CDR3 sequences, roughly 50% being singletons. V gene TRBV27 combines with J gene TRBJ2-3; D perhaps matches TRBD2 (5 bases). The receptor's source is a man older than 75 in good health. Material for sequencing was blood. CDR3 protein: CASSSLGSGARRYAYF. For the CDR3, the DNA is TGTGCCAGCAGTTCTCTGGGAAGCGGTGCCCGGAGATACGCGTATTTT.